These 17 T cell receptor beta chains were all obtained from the same sample, sequenced in a study of T cell responses to AZD1222 COVID-19 vaccine. Measured with immunoSEQ multiplex PCR; TCRdb has only the in-frame clones, and not every one. The sample holds 110,000 to 150,000 clones, about 93% seen once. Source: peripheral blood, taken on day 0 of AZD1222 vaccination. Receptor source: an adult in good health.

The chain combines TRBV15 with TRBJ2-1; 11 bases match TRBD2. Germline V gives CDR1 LNHNV, CDR2 YYDKDF (reference sequence). This CDR3 region has 20 residues. V shed 5 bases, J shed 4 bases, and the junction held 19 bases outside the gene matches. The CDR3 protein is CATSGPRVAGGPVRYNEQFF. The DNA for the CDR3 is TGTGCCACCAGCGGACCCCGGGTAGCGGGAGGGCCCGTTCGGTACAATGAGCAGTTCTTC.

The chain has TRBV3-1 (or the pseudogene TRBV3-2) and TRBJ2-3; no clear D. V gave up 1 base and J gave up 2 bases, with 7 bases separating them. Germline-derived CDR1 and CDR2 are LGHDT and YNNKEL (reference sequence). CDR3 length: 14 amino acids. The CDR3 here is CASSQVAVTDTQYF. Written as DNA, the CDR3 is TGTGCCAGCAGCCAAGTGGCCGTCACAGATACGCAGTATTTT.

This sequence joins TRBV6-2 or TRBV6-3 and TRBJ1-1; D is uncertain. Trimming left V 0 bases short and J 5 bases short, with 13 bases between. The CDR3 runs 15 residues. Germline CDR1 reads MNHEY; CDR2 reads SVGEGT. CDR3 in amino acids: CASSYSGLVRTEAFF. The CDR3 nucleotides are TGTGCCAGCAGTTACTCGGGGTTGGTAAGAACTGAAGCTTTCTTT.

The CDR3 here is CASSTTDSSNQPQHF. The CDR3 DNA sequence: TGTGCCAGTAGTACGACGGACAGTAGCAATCAGCCCCAGCATTTT. The chain combines TRBV19 with TRBJ1-5, with D tentatively TRBD1 (6 bases). This CDR3 is 15 amino acids long. V gave up 4 bases and J gave up 0 bases, with 10 bases separating them. Germline CDR1 is LNHDA and CDR2 is SQIVND (reference sequence).

The chain has TRBV30 and TRBJ2-2, with D perhaps matching TRBD2 (6 bases). Trimming shortened V by 4 bases and J by 6 bases, and 15 bases separated the two germline ends. Germline lookup yields CDR1 GTSNPN and CDR2 SVGIG (reference sequence). This CDR3 spans 14 amino acids. The CDR3 spells CAWTRLAYAGELFF. The CDR3 nucleotides read TGTGCCTGGACCCGCCTAGCGTATGCCGGGGAGCTGTTTTTT.

The V call is TRBV5-1, the J call TRBJ1-4; TRBD1 might be the D (6 bases). Trimming removed 0 bases from V and 2 bases from J, with 14 bases in between. This CDR3 is built from 17 residues. Per germline, CDR1 SGHRS and CDR2 YFSETQ. CDR3: CASSLDGGRITNEKLFF. The CDR3 coding sequence is TGCGCCAGCAGCTTGGATGGGGGGCGGATCACTAATGAAAAACTGTTTTTT.

The chain uses TRBV5-1 and TRBJ1-1, with a weak D call TRBD1 (6 bases). The germline CDR1 and CDR2 sequences are SGHRS and YFSETQ. The CDR3 is 15 residues long. The V end was cut by 0 bases, the J end by 5 bases, with 14 bases between. The CDR3 DNA follows: TGCGCCAGCAGCTTGGATGAACAGGGCTCGACTGAAGCTTTCTTT. Translating gives CASSLDEQGSTEAFF.

The chain has TRBV5-1 and TRBJ1-3, with D possibly matching TRBD1 (5 bases). The germline gives CDR1 SGHRS, CDR2 YFSETQ. The CDR3 has 16 amino acids. The germline V and J ends were trimmed by 0 bases and 0 bases, with 10 bases remaining between them. The CDR3 bases are TGCGCCAGCAGCTTGGGAGGGGAGAGCTCTGGAAACACCATATATTTT. It yields the protein CASSLGGESSGNTIYF. The full variable domain, completed using reference TRBV5-1 and TRBJ1-3, is KAGVTQTPRYLIKTRGQQVTLSCSPISGHRSVSWYQQTPGQGLQFLFEYFSETQRNKGNFPGRFSGRQFSNSRSEMNVSTLELGDSALYLCASSLGGESSGNTIYFGEGSWLTVV.

This rearrangement joins TRBV2 to TRBJ1-1, with D possibly TRBD1 on 6 matching bases. The CDR3 contains 11 residues. Germline values: CDR1 SNHLY, CDR2 FYNNEI. The V end was cut by 6 bases, the J end by 8 bases, with 10 bases between. The CDR3 spells CASRHGTEAFF. CDR3 DNA: TGTGCCAGCAGACATGGGACAGAAGCTTTCTTT.

This rearrangement joins TRBV6-5 to TRBJ1-5, with D uncertain. The germline gives CDR1 MNHEY, CDR2 SVGAGI. The CDR3 extends over 15 amino acids. The germline V and J ends were trimmed by 2 bases and 1 base, with 9 bases remaining between them. Written as DNA, the CDR3 is TGTGCCAGCAGTTACGCGGGTGGAAGCAATCAGCCCCAGCATTTT. Encoded protein: CASSYAGGSNQPQHF.

The V and J genes are TRBV30 and TRBJ1-1; D is undetermined. The V end was cut by 2 bases, the J end by 2 bases, with 9 bases between. Germline CDR1 GTSNPN, CDR2 SVGIG (reference sequence). The CDR3 has 13 residues. CDR3 nucleotides: TGTGCCTGGAGTCCCGACCTCAACACTGAAGCTTTCTTT. Amino acids: CAWSPDLNTEAFF.

The chain employs TRBV27 and TRBJ1-1, with no clear D. The CDR3 is 13 amino acids. From germline, CDR1 is MNHEY and CDR2 SMNVEV (reference sequence). Trimming pared 3 bases from V and 4 bases from J, leaving 9 bases between. The CDR3 bases are TGTGCCAGCAGTTTTTGGCGGGGCACTGAAGCTTTCTTT. Protein: CASSFWRGTEAFF.

V usage is TRBV4-1 and J usage is TRBJ2-1, with 8 bases fitting TRBD2. With 6 bases clipped from V and 7 bases from J, the junction kept 2 bases outside the gene matches. There are 12 residues in the CDR3. The V gene's germline CDR1 is MGHRA and CDR2 YSYEKL. For the CDR3, the DNA is TGCGCCAGCAGAAGCGGGAGTAATGAGCAGTTCTTC. Amino acids: CASRSGSNEQFF.

The CDR3 region has the DNA TGCGCCAGCAGCGACGGGGGCCTAGGGCAGCCCCAGCATTTT. Translation gives CASSDGGLGQPQHF. The chain couples TRBV5-1 to TRBJ1-5; possible D gene TRBD1, 6 bases. Germline CDR1 and CDR2: SGHRS and YFSETQ. Trimming stripped 4 bases from V and 7 bases from J, with 15 bases between. The CDR3 loop spans 14 amino acids.

The chain combines TRBV10-1 with TRBJ1-1, with D maybe TRBD1 (5 bases). V was shortened by 3 bases and J by 0 bases, with 11 bases between the two germline ends. The CDR3 totals 15 residues. Germline V CDR1 and CDR2: WNHNN, SYGVQD (reference sequence). DNA of the CDR3: TGCGCCAGCAGTGAATCCGGGACGGTGAACACTGAAGCTTTCTTT. Translating gives CASSESGTVNTEAFF.

The V call is TRBV30, the J call TRBJ2-1; 13 bases agree with TRBD2. The CDR3 runs 16 residues. Germline lookup yields CDR1 GTSNPN and CDR2 SVGIG (reference sequence). The junction had 13 bases not matched to a gene; V was cut back by 5 bases and J by 9 bases. The CDR3 reads CAWRRHRTSGRGEQFF. CDR3 nucleotide sequence: TGTGCCTGGCGCCGTCATCGGACTAGCGGGAGAGGTGAGCAGTTCTTC.

This clone showed up just once. V and J are TRBV10-2 and TRBJ2-3; D uncertain. Trimming cost V 1 base and J 0 bases, with 2 bases left between them. Germline V lookup: CDR1 WSHSY, CDR2 SAAADI. CDR3 length: 13 residues. Here the CDR3 reads CASSELSTDTQYF. The CDR3 DNA reads as TGCGCCAGCAGTGAGTTAAGCACAGATACGCAGTATTTT.